The 22 T cell receptor beta chains given below trace back to one sample, sequenced in a study of post-analysis software for immune sequencing data. Study-wide findings and caveats: Five or six TRBV segments appeared more often in patients than in controls, and TRBV5-6, TRBV5-1 and TRBV20-1 were among these.

No cognate antigen is known for these TCRs. TCR beta cDNA libraries included unique molecular identifiers. In TCRdb, the PCR reads were re-called with MiXCR into one record per CDR3 protein. The data hold some 890,000 distinct CDR3 sequences, with under 70% observed a single time. The specimen was blood. These receptors all come from a girl under 18 with multiple sclerosis.

The V and J genes are TRBV7-2 and TRBJ1-1; D not resolved. From germline, CDR1 is SGHTA and CDR2 FQGNSA. Trimming took 2 bases from V and 3 from J, leaving 7 bases between them. CDR3 length equals 13 residues. CDR3 sequence (DNA): TGTGCCAGCAGCTTAACGGCAGACACTGAAGCTTTCTTT. Translation: CASSLTADTEAFF.

The sample holds a few counts of this clonotype. This chain connects TRBV20-1 to TRBJ2-7; 7 bases fit TRBD2. V lost 0 bases and J lost 1; bases outside the gene matches: 12. The CDR3 spans 17 residues. Per germline, CDR1 DFQATT and CDR2 SNEGSKA (reference sequence). This chain's CDR3 is CSARDLEAGRSSYEQYF. The CDR3 DNA follows: TGCAGTGCTAGAGACCTCGAAGCGGGGCGAAGTTCCTACGAGCAGTACTTC.

V gene TRBV3-1 combines with J gene TRBJ2-3; TRBD2 might be the D (5 bases). V was trimmed by 4 bases and J by 3 bases, leaving 17 bases between them. Germline V gene sequence: CDR1 LGHDT, CDR2 YNNKEL (reference sequence). The CDR3 extends over 16 amino acids. The CDR3 bases are TGTGCCAGCAGCCCCCGGCGAGGGCGCGTGACAGATACGCAGTATTTT. This sequence encodes CASSPRRGRVTDTQYF.

The CDR3 nucleotides are TGCAGCGTGGGGGTTTGGGGGAGCTCCTACAATGAGCAGTTCTTC. Translated, it gives CSVGVWGSSYNEQFF. V gene TRBV29-1 combines with J gene TRBJ2-1; TRBD1 or TRBD2 may be the D gene (5 bases each). V lost 6 bases and J lost 0, with 15 bases in between. There are 15 residues in the CDR3. The germline CDR1 and CDR2 sequences are SQVTM and ANQGSEA.

This clonotype is a singleton in its sample. The rearrangement uses TRBV12-3 or TRBV12-4 and TRBJ1-2; D ambiguous. The CDR3 loop spans 15 amino acids. The V end was cut by 5 bases, the J end by 8 bases, with 21 bases between. In DNA form, the CDR3 reads TGTGCCAGCAGTCTGTATGCGGCCGAACTTGGGGGCTACACCTTC. This codes for CASSLYAAELGGYTF.

The chain employs TRBV12-3 or TRBV12-4 and TRBJ1-5, with D unresolved. The CDR3 contains 13 residues. The ends were cut back, 3 bases at V and 1 base at J, with 4 bases in the middle. The chain's CDR3 is CASSFMSNQPQHF. CDR3 bases: TGTGCCAGCAGTTTTATGAGCAATCAGCCCCAGCATTTT.

The chain combines TRBV3-1 with TRBJ2-3, with D possibly TRBD2 on 5 matching bases. The CDR3 contains 14 residues. V was trimmed by 4 bases and J by 5 bases, leaving 13 bases between them. Per the germline V gene, CDR1 is LGHDT and CDR2 is YNNKEL (reference sequence). The CDR3 loop reads CASSLLYEGDTQYF. CDR3 DNA sequence: TGTGCCAGCAGCCTCCTTTACGAGGGAGATACGCAGTATTTT.

This chain joins TRBV7-9 and TRBJ1-2; D call uncertain. Germline V lookup: CDR1 SEHNR, CDR2 FQNEAQ (reference sequence). The V end lost 2 bases, the J end lost 4 bases, and 14 bases lay between the germline ends. This CDR3 region has 15 residues. CDR3: CASSLHQTTPYGYTF. CDR3 bases: TGTGCCAGCAGCTTACATCAGACCACCCCCTATGGCTACACCTTC. The whole variable domain, remainder taken from reference TRBV7-9 and TRBJ1-2, is DTGVSQNPRHKITKRGQNVTFRCDPISEHNRLYWYRQTLGQGPEFLTYFQNEAQLEKSRLLSDRFSAERPKGSFSTLEIQRTEQGDSAMYLCASSLHQTTPYGYTFGSGTRLTVV.

This clonotype was found once. The chain links TRBV29-1 to TRBJ2-3; D gene uncertain. Trimming took off 3 bases at V and 4 bases at J, with 11 bases between the two ends. The germline V gene encodes CDR1 SQVTM and CDR2 ANQGSEA. This CDR3 region has 13 residues. DNA of the CDR3: TGCAGCGTTGAGGGGTCCGTCGCAGATACGCAGTATTTT. Its translation is CSVEGSVADTQYF.

This chain links TRBV6-5 with TRBJ2-1; D is perhaps TRBD1 (7 bases). Germline V gene data show CDR1 as MNHEY and CDR2 as SVGAGI. Trimming took 4 bases from V and 4 from J, leaving 23 bases between them. The CDR3 has 18 amino acids. In nucleotides, the CDR3 is TGTGCCAGCAGTTCCCAGGGGGGCGCATATGGGACATACAATGAGCAGTTCTTC. Translated: CASSSQGGAYGTYNEQFF.

This clonotype was counted a few times. The genes are TRBV5-1 and TRBJ2-7, with 7 bases aligning to TRBD1. With 0 bases clipped from V and 4 bases from J, the junction kept 4 bases outside the gene matches. The V gene's germline CDR1 is SGHRS and CDR2 YFSETQ. This CDR3 spans 14 amino acids. In DNA form, the CDR3 reads TGCGCCAGCAGCTTGGAGGGCAGGGGGTACGAGCAGTACTTC. Translation gives CASSLEGRGYEQYF.

The V and J genes are TRBV5-1 and TRBJ2-1; possible D gene TRBD2, 6 bases. The DNA end is more similar to TRBJ2-7, so the J call may be wrong. This CDR3 is built from 14 residues. Germline V CDR1 and CDR2: SGHRS, YFSETQ. CDR3: CASSSLEGQYEQYF. CDR3 DNA sequence: TGCGCCAGCAGCTCACTGGAGGGCCAGTACGAGCAGTACTTC.

The V gene is TRBV2, the J gene TRBJ2-5; D is perhaps TRBD2 (6 bases). The CDR3 totals 13 residues. V gave up 5 bases and J gave up 3 bases, with 10 bases separating them. Germline-derived CDR1 and CDR2 are SNHLY and FYNNEI. CDR3 sequence reads: CASSRDSEETQYF. CDR3 bases: TGTGCCAGCAGTCGGGACTCTGAAGAGACCCAGTACTTC.

This clonotype was seen once. The chain uses TRBV6-5 and TRBJ2-5; D gene unclear. Trimming removed 5 bases at V and 2 bases at J, with 9 bases between. This CDR3 is built from 13 residues. Germline V lookup: CDR1 MNHEY, CDR2 SVGAGI. The chain's CDR3 is CASSVARQETQYF. Written as DNA, the CDR3 is TGTGCCAGCAGTGTTGCTAGACAAGAGACCCAGTACTTC.

V is TRBV20-1 and J is TRBJ1-4, with 10 bases matching TRBD1. The CDR3 extends over 17 amino acids. CDR1 DFQATT and CDR2 SNEGSKA come from the germline V gene (reference sequence). The V and J ends lost 4 bases and 0 bases, in that order; junction bases with no gene match: 8. This chain's CDR3 is CSAIRDRGHATNEKLFF. CDR3 DNA sequence: TGCAGTGCTATCCGGGACAGGGGTCATGCAACTAATGAAAAACTGTTTTTT.

The chain joins TRBV7-9 to TRBJ1-1; a possible D gene is TRBD1 (6 bases). This CDR3 comprises 16 residues. CDR1 and CDR2 (germline): SEHNR, FQNEAQ (reference sequence). Trimming removed 5 bases at V and 0 bases at J, with 16 bases between. The CDR3, as DNA: TGTGCCAGCAGCCCTATTAGGGGGAACATGAACACTGAAGCTTTCTTT. This codes for CASSPIRGNMNTEAFF.

The V call is TRBV6-1, the J call TRBJ1-1, with 8 bases identical to TRBD1. The germline gives CDR1 MNHNS, CDR2 SASEGT. This CDR3 has 12 residues. Trimming at V came to 6 bases and at J to 6 bases, leaving 3 bases not matched to a gene. CDR3 DNA: TGTGCCAGCAGCTCAGGGGGCGCTGAAGCTTTCTTT. Its translation: CASSSGGAEAFF.

The chain uses TRBV7-3 and TRBJ2-1; possible D gene TRBD2, 5 bases. The end of the DNA fits TRBJ2-7 better, so the J call may be wrong. The CDR3 contains 13 residues. CDR1 is SGHTA, CDR2 FQGTGA, per germline. CDR3 sequence: CASSLGENYEQYF. Here the CDR3 DNA reads TGTGCCAGCAGCTTAGGGGAGAACTACGAGCAGTACTTC.

This clonotype was detected only a few times. This chain links TRBV5-1 with TRBJ2-5; D remains unclear. Trimming took 5 bases from V and 3 from J, leaving 14 bases between them. Germline loops: CDR1 SGHRS, CDR2 YFSETQ. The CDR3 covers 14 residues. Here the CDR3 DNA reads TGCGCCAGCAGGCTAGATAGGGTCAAAGAGACCCAGTACTTC. Amino acids: CASRLDRVKETQYF.

V is TRBV29-1 and J is TRBJ1-1; D unclear. V was cut by 7 bases and J by 3 bases, with 6 bases left in between. The CDR3 totals 10 residues. In germline, CDR1 is SQVTM, CDR2 ANQGSEA. This CDR3 reads CSAADTEAFF. The DNA of the CDR3 is TGCAGCGCCGCGGACACTGAAGCTTTCTTT. Together with reference TRBV29-1 and TRBJ1-1, the CDR3 gives the full variable domain: SAVISQKPSRDICQRGTSLTIQCQVDSQVTMMFWYRQQPGQSLTLIATANQGSEATYESGFVIDKFPISRPNLTFSTLTVSNMSPEDSSIYLCSAADTEAFFGQGTRLTVV.

The chain recombines TRBV6-2 or TRBV6-3 with TRBJ2-1, with no clear D. The CDR3 runs to 11 residues. V lost 8 bases and J 7 bases, leaving 9 bases between the germline ends. Germline V gene sequence: CDR1 MNHEY, CDR2 SVGEGT. Here the CDR3 DNA reads TGTGCCAGCGGATACTGGAATGAGCAGTTCTTC. This codes for CASGYWNEQFF.

This clonotype was seen a few times. The J gene is TRBJ2-3, the V gene TRBV5-1, with 13 bases fitting TRBD2. CDR3 size: 15 residues. With V trimmed by 3 bases and J by 5 bases, 3 bases remained unmatched. The V gene's germline CDR1 is SGHRS and CDR2 YFSETQ. The CDR3 DNA reads TGCGCCAGCAGCTCCCGACTAGCGGGGGGAGATACGCAGTATTTT. Its translation is CASSSRLAGGDTQYF.